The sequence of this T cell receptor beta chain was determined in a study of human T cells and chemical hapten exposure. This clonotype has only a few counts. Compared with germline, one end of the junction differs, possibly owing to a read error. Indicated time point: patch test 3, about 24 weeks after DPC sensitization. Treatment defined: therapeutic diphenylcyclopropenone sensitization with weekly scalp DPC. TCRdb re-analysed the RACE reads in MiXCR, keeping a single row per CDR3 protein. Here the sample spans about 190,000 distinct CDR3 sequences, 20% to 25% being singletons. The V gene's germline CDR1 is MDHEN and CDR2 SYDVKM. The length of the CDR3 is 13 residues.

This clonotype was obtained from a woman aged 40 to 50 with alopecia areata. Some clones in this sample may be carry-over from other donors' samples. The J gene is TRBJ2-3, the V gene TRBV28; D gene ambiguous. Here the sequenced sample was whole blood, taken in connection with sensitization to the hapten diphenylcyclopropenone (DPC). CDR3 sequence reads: CATSDGSRDTQYF. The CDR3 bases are TGTGCCACCTCGGACGGCAGCAGAGATACGCAGTATTTT.